This TCR beta chain was profiled in a study of blood T cell repertoires in COVID-19. Across the study: Both acute and convalescent COVID-19 samples were obtained from the United States, Italy and Spain. T cells, B-cell-depleted T cells, or PBMCs supplied cDNA or gDNA.

There are a few counts of this clone. Germline CDR1 is MGHRA and CDR2 is YSYEKL. V lost 3 bases, J lost 1 base, and 5 bases stayed unmatched. This CDR3 has 16 amino acids. As processed by the authors: By means of reference gene primer amplification, nucleated cell counts were estimated. Assay used: immunoSEQ multiplex PCR; TCRdb lists only in-frame clones, some missing. V and J calls and clone size are as listed in that table; D and trimming were resolved from the DNA. Of 250,000 to 300,000 clones in the sample, about 91% were seen once. Sequenced: peripheral blood. The receptor was derived from a woman aged 25 to 39 who had recovered from COVID-19. The J gene is TRBJ2-2, the V gene TRBV4-1; 7 positions agree with TRBD2. The CDR3 here is CASSHPLAVNTGELFF. CDR3 bases: TGCGCCAGCAGCCATCCCCTAGCGGTGAACACCGGGGAGCTGTTTTTT.